A single sample gave rise to the 16 T cell receptor beta chains below, sequenced in a study of blood T cell repertoires in COVID-19. Measured with immunoSEQ multiplex PCR; TCRdb has only the in-frame clones, and not every one. The table lists a few hundred thousand clones, around 88% of them singletons, with approximately 12% in the top ten. The sequencing input was peripheral blood. These receptors originate from a woman aged 45-60 years with COVID-19, enrolled during active disease.

The V call is TRBV9, the J call TRBJ2-7; TRBD1 is a possible D gene (6 bases). Trimming stripped 3 bases from V and 4 bases from J, with 8 bases between. The germline gives CDR1 SGDLS, CDR2 YYNGEE. The CDR3 extends over 12 amino acids. The CDR3 DNA reads TGTGCCAGCAGCGCTACAGGGTACGAGCAGTACTTC. As protein: CASSATGYEQYF.

V gene TRBV10-3 combines with J gene TRBJ1-1; tentatively, D is TRBD1 (6 bases). CDR3 length: 13 amino acids. The V gene's germline CDR1 is ENHRY and CDR2 SYGVKD. Trimming left V 3 bases short and J 3 bases short, with 8 bases between. CDR3: CAISDKGDTEAFF. CDR3 nucleotides: TGTGCCATCAGTGATAAGGGGGACACTGAAGCTTTCTTT.

The rearrangement links TRBV24-1 to TRBJ2-1; 14 bases are a match to TRBD2. The CDR3 runs to 17 residues. Germline V gene lookup returns CDR1 KGHDR and CDR2 SFDVKD. V was pared by 4 bases and J by 5 bases, with 6 bases of the junction left unmatched. In DNA form, the CDR3 reads TGTGCCACCAGTGACGCGCCGGGACTAGCGGGGGACAATGAGCAGTTCTTC. This codes for CATSDAPGLAGDNEQFF.

Only one count was recorded for this clone. Germline and junction disagree at one end, which may indicate a read error. V gene TRBV19 combines with J gene TRBJ1-2; TRBD1 might be the D (5 bases). The germline V gene has CDR1 LNHDA and CDR2 SQIVND (reference sequence). The CDR3 covers 16 residues. The CDR3 DNA reads TGTGCCAGTAGTAGGGGCCCAGGGCTCTTTAACTATGACTACACCTTC. Protein sequence: CASSRGPGLFNYDYTF.

The chain's CDR3 is CAISDRDPRGTEAFF. The CDR3, as DNA: TGTGCCATCAGTGATCGGGACCCCCGGGGGACTGAAGCTTTCTTT. The chain combines TRBV10-3 with TRBJ1-1; D may be TRBD1 (5 bases). This CDR3 is built from 15 residues. Germline V gene data show CDR1 as ENHRY and CDR2 as SYGVKD. Trimming stripped 3 bases from V and 5 bases from J, with 16 bases between.

This chain uses TRBV11-2 with TRBJ2-5; D gene uncertain. Germline lookup yields CDR1 SGHAT and CDR2 FQNNGV. The CDR3 is 13 amino acids. Trimming cost V 1 base and J 5 bases, with 8 bases left between them. The CDR3 loop is CASSLGAPETQYF. Here the CDR3 DNA reads TGTGCCAGCAGCTTAGGGGCCCCGGAGACCCAGTACTTC.

This sequence joins TRBV6-1 and TRBJ1-6; D is perhaps TRBD1 (5 bases). V lost 0 bases and J lost 16, with 13 bases in between. The germline gives CDR1 MNHNS, CDR2 SASEGT. CDR3 size: 13 residues. CDR3 sequence reads: CASSEALGGKLHF. The CDR3 DNA is TGTGCCAGCAGTGAAGCGCTTGGGGGGAAACTCCACTTT.

The chain joins TRBV5-6 to TRBJ2-5, with 10 positions matching TRBD2. The V gene end was trimmed by 2 bases and the J gene end by 2 bases; junction bases not matched to a gene: 0. Germline V lookup: CDR1 SGHDT, CDR2 YYEEEE. The CDR3 is made up of 14 amino acids. This chain's CDR3 is CASSLAGGQETQYF. In nucleotides, the CDR3 is TGTGCCAGCAGCTTAGCGGGGGGGCAAGAGACCCAGTACTTC. Drawing the rest from reference TRBV5-6 and TRBJ2-5, the complete variable domain is DAGVTQSPTHLIKTRGQQVTLRCSPKSGHDTVSWYQQALGQGPQFIFQYYEEEERQRGNFPDRFSGHQFPNYSSELNVNALLLGDSALYLCASSLAGGQETQYFGPGTRLLVL.

The V call is TRBV10-3, the J call TRBJ1-3; the D gene is possibly TRBD1 (5 bases). Germline lookup yields CDR1 ENHRY and CDR2 SYGVKD. This CDR3 contains 13 residues. The V gene lost 5 bases and the J gene lost 8 bases, with 13 bases spanning the gap. The chain's CDR3 is CAISSGTLDTIYF. CDR3 coding DNA: TGTGCCATCAGTTCGGGGACTCTCGACACCATATATTTT.

V and J are TRBV19 and TRBJ2-1; 7 bases fit TRBD1. V shed 3 bases and J 4 bases; nucleotides not matched to a gene: 12. Germline assignment: CDR1 LNHDA and CDR2 SQIVND (reference sequence). CDR3 length: 17 residues. The CDR3 DNA reads as TGTGCCAGTAGTATCGACCACAGGGGTATCGAATACAATGAGCAGTTCTTC. Its translation: CASSIDHRGIEYNEQFF.

This clone was picked up one time. This chain uses TRBV4-1 with TRBJ1-5; 7 bases align to TRBD1. Germline V gene lookup returns CDR1 MGHRA and CDR2 YSYEKL. The length of the CDR3 is 15 residues. V shed 3 bases, J shed 6 bases, and the junction held 8 bases outside the gene matches. The CDR3 nucleotides are TGCGCCAGCAGCCAGACAGGGTTGGGGATTCAGCCCCAGCATTTT. Amino acids: CASSQTGLGIQPQHF.

This clone showed up just once. The V and J genes are TRBV6-5 and TRBJ1-1, with D unclear. The CDR3 totals 13 residues. The germline V gene encodes CDR1 MNHEY and CDR2 SVGAGI. Deletions cut 8 bases from V and 1 base from J, with 11 bases between. For the CDR3, the DNA is TGTGCCAGCTGGGAGACGCAGAACACTGAAGCTTTCTTT. Its protein product is CASWETQNTEAFF.

This chain links TRBV30 with TRBJ2-7, with 8 bases lining up with TRBD1. CDR1 is GTSNPN, CDR2 SVGIG, per germline (reference sequence). V trimming: 0 bases; J trimming: 4 bases; junction bases outside the gene matches: 8. The CDR3 covers 15 residues. The CDR3 protein is CAWSVGDRTEYEQYF. In DNA form, the CDR3 reads TGTGCCTGGAGTGTAGGGGACAGGACTGAATACGAGCAGTACTTC.

This chain uses TRBV27 with TRBJ1-1; 11 nucleotides match TRBD1. CDR1 and CDR2 from the germline V gene are MNHEY and SMNVEV (reference sequence). The CDR3 contains 18 residues. V lost 1 base and J lost 0; bases outside the gene matches: 7. The CDR3 coding sequence is TGTGCCAGCAGTTTATTGAGTAGGGACAGGGGGTTGAACACTGAAGCTTTCTTT. Protein product: CASSLLSRDRGLNTEAFF.

The chain employs TRBV12-5 and TRBJ1-4, with 10 bases lining up with TRBD1. The CDR3 contains 16 residues. Germline loops: CDR1 LGHNT, CDR2 FRNRAP. V was clipped by 5 bases and J by 3 bases; unmatched bases: 6. The CDR3 DNA reads TGTGCTAGTGGTGGGACAGGGGTGACGGCTAATGAAAAACTGTTTTTT. This codes for CASGGTGVTANEKLFF.

The chain carries TRBV19 and TRBJ2-7; TRBD2 agrees at 10 bases. V shed 3 bases, J shed 2 bases, and the junction held 4 bases outside the gene matches. CDR1 LNHDA and CDR2 SQIVND come from the germline V gene (reference sequence). The CDR3 extends over 15 amino acids. CDR3 sequence reads: CASSINSGGAYEQYF. In DNA, the CDR3 is TGTGCCAGTAGTATCAACAGCGGGGGGGCCTACGAGCAGTACTTC.